The 10 T cell receptor beta chains listed next were all sequenced from one sample in a study of blood T cell repertoires in COVID-19. Generated by immunoSEQ multiplex PCR, the TCRdb table keeps only in-frame clones and is missing some. The repertoire holds about 280,000 clones, with about nine tenths as singletons. Sequencing was done on a sample of peripheral blood. The receptors were sampled from a man aged 35-49 years with active or convalescent COVID-19.

The rearrangement uses TRBV29-1 and TRBJ1-2, with a possible D match to TRBD1 (5 bases). CDR1 and CDR2 from the germline V gene are SQVTM and ANQGSEA. This CDR3 comprises 12 residues. Trimming removed 6 bases from V and 8 bases from J, with 16 bases in between. The CDR3 loop is CSVRVGLGGYTF. The CDR3 DNA is TGCAGCGTCCGTGTGGGGCTGGGAGGCTACACCTTC. Variable domain in full (rest from reference TRBV29-1 and TRBJ1-2): SAVISQKPSRDICQRGTSLTIQCQVDSQVTMMFWYRQQPGQSLTLIATANQGSEATYESGFVIDKFPISRPNLTFSTLTVSNMSPEDSSIYLCSVRVGLGGYTFGSGTRLTVV.

The V call is TRBV6-5, the J call TRBJ2-2; tentatively, D is TRBD2 (6 bases). CDR1 is MNHEY, CDR2 SVGAGI, per germline. This CDR3 region has 15 residues. The V end was cut by 6 bases, the J end by 1 base, with 12 bases between. The CDR3 DNA sequence: TGTGCCAGCAGGTGGGACTCTGGGAACACCGGGGAGCTGTTTTTT. The encoded protein is CASRWDSGNTGELFF.

V is TRBV5-1 and J is TRBJ2-1; TRBD1 aligns across 11 bases. CDR1 is SGHRS, CDR2 YFSETQ, per germline. J gave up 3 bases and V 2 bases, and 4 bases lay outside the gene matches. CDR3 length: 16 amino acids. CDR3 sequence: CASSFDGTGGYNEQFF. CDR3 nucleotide sequence: TGCGCCAGCAGCTTTGACGGGACAGGGGGCTACAATGAGCAGTTCTTC.

This rearrangement joins TRBV7-9 to TRBJ1-1; weak D call: TRBD1 (5 bases). The ends were cut back, 4 bases at V and 1 base at J, with 10 bases in the middle. This CDR3 is 14 amino acids long. Germline V gene lookup returns CDR1 SEHNR and CDR2 FQNEAQ (reference sequence). The chain's CDR3 is CASSSGLSNTEAFF. Written as DNA, the CDR3 is TGTGCCAGCAGCTCGGGACTTTCGAACACTGAAGCTTTCTTT.

This clone was seen a handful of times. The CDR3 spells CASSWAPNTEAFF. DNA for the CDR3: TGTGCCAGCAGCTGGGCCCCGAACACTGAAGCTTTCTTT. The genes are TRBV27 and TRBJ1-1, with D hard to call. CDR3 length: 13 residues. V lost 6 bases to trimming and J lost 1 base, with 9 bases between them. Germline loops: CDR1 MNHEY, CDR2 SMNVEV (reference sequence).

CDR3 residues: CASTRATGTQYF. The CDR3 region has the DNA TGTGCCAGCACCAGGGCCACGGGGACCCAGTACTTC. The genes are TRBV28 and TRBJ2-5, with D perhaps TRBD1 (5 bases). The germline V and J ends were trimmed by 7 bases and 7 bases, with 13 bases remaining between them. CDR1 and CDR2 from the germline V gene are MDHEN and SYDVKM. The CDR3 is 12 residues long.

The rearrangement uses TRBV5-6 and TRBJ1-2, with D possibly TRBD1 on 5 matching bases. CDR3 length: 15 residues. Germline V gives CDR1 SGHDT, CDR2 YYEEEE. V was pared by 0 bases and J by 5 bases, with 14 bases between. The CDR3 spells CASSLGVGHRYGYTF. The CDR3, as DNA: TGTGCCAGCAGCTTGGGAGTAGGACACCGGTATGGCTACACCTTC.

J is TRBJ2-5 and V is TRBV12-3 or TRBV12-4; D remains ambiguous. The CDR3 length is 13 residues. The V and J ends lost 3 bases and 1 base respectively, with 6 bases between them. The CDR3 nucleotides are TGTGCCAGCAGTTTTGCAGTCCAAGAGACCCAGTACTTC. This codes for CASSFAVQETQYF.

V usage is TRBV6-5 and J usage is TRBJ2-3; D ambiguous. Trimming pared 5 bases from V and 2 bases from J, leaving 5 bases between. The CDR3 covers 12 residues. Germline CDR1 and CDR2: MNHEY and SVGAGI. The CDR3 is CASSSATDTQYF. CDR3 nucleotides: TGTGCCAGCAGTAGCGCCACAGATACGCAGTATTTT.

The count of this clone is one. The chain employs TRBV6-1 and TRBJ2-1; 7 nucleotides align to TRBD2. J was trimmed by 5 bases and V by 0 bases; bases with no gene match: 1. Germline-derived CDR1 and CDR2 are MNHNS and SASEGT. The CDR3 runs to 14 residues. As DNA, the CDR3 is TGTGCCAGCAGTGAAGCGGGAGGGGACAATGAGCAGTTCTTC. It encodes CASSEAGGDNEQFF.